Following are 5 T cell receptor beta chains from one sample sequenced in a study of blood T cell repertoires in COVID-19. Sequencing was performed with immunoSEQ multiplex PCR; in TCRdb, only in-frame clones are kept and a portion is missing. This sample has 60,000 to 65,000 clones, with 60% to 75% found just once. Source material: peripheral blood. The receptors shown here come from a woman older than 75 with acute or convalescent COVID-19.

The chain has TRBV27 and TRBJ2-3, with D tentatively TRBD2 (5 bases). The CDR3 totals 14 residues. V lost 0 bases, J lost 4 bases, and 8 bases lay in between. CDR1 is MNHEY, CDR2 SMNVEV, per germline (reference sequence). The CDR3 coding sequence is TGTGCCAGCAGTTTATCGAGGGCCTCAGATACGCAGTATTTT. Translation gives CASSLSRASDTQYF.

The chain is built from TRBV2 and TRBJ1-5; D remains ambiguous. Trimming removed 3 bases at V and 7 bases at J, with 10 bases between. Germline lookup yields CDR1 SNHLY and CDR2 FYNNEI. This CDR3 is 13 amino acids long. The chain's CDR3 is CASSEAGLQPQHF. The CDR3 nucleotides read TGTGCCAGCAGTGAGGCGGGGTTACAGCCCCAGCATTTT.

The chain recombines TRBV10-2 with TRBJ2-1, with 10 bases aligning to TRBD2. V gave up 2 bases and J gave up 6 bases; unmatched junction bases: 7. The germline gives CDR1 WSHSY, CDR2 SAAADI. The length of the CDR3 is 16 residues. Here the CDR3 reads CASSELAGARGNEQFF. The CDR3, as DNA: TGCGCCAGCAGTGAGCTAGCGGGGGCTAGAGGCAATGAGCAGTTCTTC.

The CDR3 protein is CATSDLQRQPQHF. Here the CDR3 DNA reads TGTGCCACCAGTGATTTGCAGCGCCAGCCCCAGCATTTT. V usage is TRBV24-1 and J usage is TRBJ1-5; D gene unclear. The CDR3 has 13 amino acids. The germline gives CDR1 KGHDR, CDR2 SFDVKD. V gave up 0 bases and J gave up 7 bases, with 6 bases separating them.

The chain is built from TRBV5-6 and TRBJ1-2; TRBD1 matches at 9 bases. J gave up 5 bases and V 0 bases, and 11 bases lay outside the gene matches. Germline lookup yields CDR1 SGHDT and CDR2 YYEEEE. The CDR3 loop spans 17 amino acids. CDR3 sequence reads: CASSLGPRQGEGYGYTF. The CDR3 DNA follows: TGTGCCAGCAGCTTGGGCCCTAGACAGGGGGAAGGGTATGGCTACACCTTC.